The clone carrying this T cell receptor (beta chain) appeared a single time. TCRdb's table, derived via immunoSEQ multiplex PCR, lists solely in-frame clones and lacks some. The sample has tens of thousands of clones, around 93% seen once. Per germline, CDR1 LNHDA and CDR2 SQIVND (reference sequence). Trimming at V came to 5 bases and at J to 1 base, leaving 4 bases not matched to a gene. The CDR3 extends over 14 amino acids. The data derive from a study of blood T cell repertoires in COVID-19. Material for sequencing was peripheral blood. The receptor's source is a human donor with active COVID-19. The donor label of this sample is uncertain. This chain uses TRBV19 with TRBJ2-5, with 7 bases aligning to TRBD1. CDR3 amino acids: CASSAQGTQETQYF. The DNA of the CDR3 is TGTGCCAGTAGTGCACAGGGGACCCAAGAGACCCAGTACTTC.